This T cell receptor beta chain was identified in a study of vaccination effects on CD4 cells after COVID-19. The wider study: Vaccination of participants consisted of two doses of either the BNT162b2 or mRNA-1273 vaccine. Sample donation by two convalescent patients took place 16 days and one week before vaccination.

Assay used: immunoSEQ multiplex PCR; TCRdb lists only in-frame clones, some missing. The sample shows tens of thousands of clones, under 85% of them seen only once. Culture proceeded for about 11 days, and CD4+ T cells were then isolated. It was on days 3 and 7 that half the medium was replaced with IL-2 medium. Broader study findings: Convalescent post-vaccine spike-reactive clones were mostly newly vaccine-induced.

Looked up from germline, CDR1 is ENHRY and CDR2 is SYGVKD. This CDR3 region has 15 residues. J lost 0 bases, V lost 4 bases, and 3 bases had no gene match. With respect to this clone: Its antigen is as yet unknown.

This chain joins TRBV10-3 and TRBJ2-3; TRBD1 aligns across 8 bases. This specimen consisted of CD4+ T cells from PBMCs cultured without peptide, obtained before COVID-19 vaccination. This TCR was sampled from a human donor who had a prior SARS-CoV-2 infection. The chain's CDR3 is CAISGRTGSTDTQYF. CDR3 coding DNA: TGTGCCATCAGTGGGAGGACAGGGAGCACAGATACGCAGTATTTT.